This paragraph reports one T cell receptor beta chain. These data originate in a study of blood T cell repertoires in COVID-19. The CDR3 is 17 residues long. Germline-derived CDR1 and CDR2 are LNHNV and YYDKDF (reference sequence). Trimming took off 0 bases at V and 0 bases at J, with 15 bases between the two ends. The data were produced by immunoSEQ multiplex PCR, yet TCRdb's version contains in-frame clones alone and is incomplete. The data hold about 140,000 clones, with more than 65% observed a single time. This TCR was sampled from an elderly man with acute or convalescent COVID-19. Material: peripheral blood. V is TRBV15 and J is TRBJ2-7; D perhaps matches TRBD1 (6 bases). CDR3 sequence: CATSRDRRTDYSYEQYF. Written as DNA, the CDR3 is TGTGCCACCAGCAGAGATCGGAGGACAGATTACTCCTACGAGCAGTACTTC.